This T cell receptor beta chain was obtained from a study of OX40 agonist ivuxolimab in advanced cancers. Remarks on this clone: Its cognate antigen is unknown.

The assay was immunoSEQ multiplex PCR, and TCRdb's table has in-frame clones only and misses some. Here the sample spans some 100,000 clones, roughly 90% being singletons. Study-wide findings and caveats: Circulating CD4+ and CD8+ T cells showed clonal expansion by week 6 at 0.1 to 3.0 mg/kg.

The CDR3 loop spans 15 amino acids. V shed 5 bases and J shed 5 bases, with 18 bases lying between them. Per the germline V gene, CDR1 is SGHAT and CDR2 is FQNNGV. The clonotype comes from an adult with an advanced solid tumor such as melanoma, head and neck, liver or kidney cancer. The starting material was CD4+ or CD8+ T cells sorted from blood, obtained in a trial of the OX40 agonist ivuxolimab. The chain recombines TRBV11-2 with TRBJ1-1, with D hard to call. The CDR3 region is CASSPRQNLGTEAFF. In DNA form, the CDR3 reads TGTGCCAGCAGCCCCCGACAAAACCTGGGGACTGAAGCTTTCTTT.